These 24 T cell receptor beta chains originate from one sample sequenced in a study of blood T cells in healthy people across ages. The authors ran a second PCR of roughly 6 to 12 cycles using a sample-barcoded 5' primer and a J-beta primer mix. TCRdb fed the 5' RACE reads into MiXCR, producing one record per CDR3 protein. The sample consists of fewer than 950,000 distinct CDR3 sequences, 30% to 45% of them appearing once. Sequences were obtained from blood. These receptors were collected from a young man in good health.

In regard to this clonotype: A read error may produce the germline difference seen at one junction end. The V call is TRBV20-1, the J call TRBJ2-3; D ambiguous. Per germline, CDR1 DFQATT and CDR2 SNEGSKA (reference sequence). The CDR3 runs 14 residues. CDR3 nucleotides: TGCAGTGCTAGGGTTATCTCTAACACAGCTACGCAGTATTTT. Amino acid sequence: CSARVISNTATQYF.

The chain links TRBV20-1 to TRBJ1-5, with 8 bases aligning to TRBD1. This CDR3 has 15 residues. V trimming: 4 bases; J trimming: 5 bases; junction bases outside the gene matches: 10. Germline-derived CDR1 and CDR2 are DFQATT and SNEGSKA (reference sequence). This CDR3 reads CSATSGQGRDQPQHF. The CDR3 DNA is TGCAGTGCTACCTCAGGACAGGGCCGCGATCAGCCCCAGCATTTT.

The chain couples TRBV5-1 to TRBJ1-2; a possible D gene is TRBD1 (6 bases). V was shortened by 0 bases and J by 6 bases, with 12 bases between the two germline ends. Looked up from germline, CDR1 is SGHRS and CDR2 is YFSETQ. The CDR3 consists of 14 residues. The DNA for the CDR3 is TGCGCCAGCAGCTTGGTTGGGGGCGACAATGGCTACACCTTC. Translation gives CASSLVGGDNGYTF.

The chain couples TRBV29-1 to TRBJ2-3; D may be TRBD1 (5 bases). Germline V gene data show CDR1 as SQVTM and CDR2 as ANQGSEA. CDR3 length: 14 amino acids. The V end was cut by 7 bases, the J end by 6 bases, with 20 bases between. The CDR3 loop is CSGAGFGASDTQYF. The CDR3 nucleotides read TGCAGCGGGGCAGGGTTTGGGGCCTCGGATACGCAGTATTTT.

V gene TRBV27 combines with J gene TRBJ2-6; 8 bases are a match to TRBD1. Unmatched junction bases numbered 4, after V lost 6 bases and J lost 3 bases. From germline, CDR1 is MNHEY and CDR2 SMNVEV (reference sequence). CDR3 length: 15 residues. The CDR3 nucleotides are TGTGCCAGCAGGGGGACAGGAGGTGGGGCCAACGTCCTGACTTTC. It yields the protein CASRGTGGGANVLTF.

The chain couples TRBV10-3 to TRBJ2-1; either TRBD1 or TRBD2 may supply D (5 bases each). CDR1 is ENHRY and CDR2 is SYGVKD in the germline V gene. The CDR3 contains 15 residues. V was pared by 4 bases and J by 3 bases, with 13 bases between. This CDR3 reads CAISGLGPSYNEQFF. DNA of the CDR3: TGTGCCATCAGTGGCTTGGGACCGAGCTACAATGAGCAGTTCTTC.

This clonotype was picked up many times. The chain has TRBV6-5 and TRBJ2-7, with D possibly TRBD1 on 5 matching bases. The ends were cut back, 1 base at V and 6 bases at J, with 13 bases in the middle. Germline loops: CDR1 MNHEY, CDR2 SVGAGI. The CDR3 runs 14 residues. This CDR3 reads CASSYFGQAVEQYF. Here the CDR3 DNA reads TGTGCCAGCAGTTACTTTGGACAAGCCGTCGAGCAGTACTTC.

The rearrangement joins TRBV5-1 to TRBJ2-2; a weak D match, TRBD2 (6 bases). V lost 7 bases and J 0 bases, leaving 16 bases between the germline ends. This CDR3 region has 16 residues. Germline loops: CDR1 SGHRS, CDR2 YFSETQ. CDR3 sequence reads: CASAILARSNTGELFF. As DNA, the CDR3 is TGCGCCAGCGCGATACTAGCCCGGTCGAACACCGGGGAGCTGTTTTTT.

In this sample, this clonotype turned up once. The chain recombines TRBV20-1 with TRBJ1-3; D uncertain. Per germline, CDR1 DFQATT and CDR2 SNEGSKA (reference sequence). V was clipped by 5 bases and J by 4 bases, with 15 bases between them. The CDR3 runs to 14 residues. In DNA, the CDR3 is TGCAGTGCTCACGAGGCGGTCCCGGGAAACACCATATATTTT. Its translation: CSAHEAVPGNTIYF.

The chain's CDR3 is CASSPNRGEVNGELFF. In DNA form, the CDR3 reads TGCGCCAGCAGCCCAAACAGGGGGGAGGTAAACGGGGAGCTGTTTTTT. The V call is TRBV4-1, the J call TRBJ2-2, with 8 positions matching TRBD1. Looked up from germline, CDR1 is MGHRA and CDR2 is YSYEKL. J lost 7 bases, V lost 4 bases, and 11 bases had no gene match. CDR3 length equals 16 residues.

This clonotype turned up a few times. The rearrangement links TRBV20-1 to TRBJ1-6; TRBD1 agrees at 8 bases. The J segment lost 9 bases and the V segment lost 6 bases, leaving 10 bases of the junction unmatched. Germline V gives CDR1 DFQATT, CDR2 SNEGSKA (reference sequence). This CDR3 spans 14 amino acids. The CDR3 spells CSAGSQGARSPLHF. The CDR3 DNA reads TGCAGTGCGGGTAGCCAGGGGGCGCGTTCACCCCTCCACTTT.

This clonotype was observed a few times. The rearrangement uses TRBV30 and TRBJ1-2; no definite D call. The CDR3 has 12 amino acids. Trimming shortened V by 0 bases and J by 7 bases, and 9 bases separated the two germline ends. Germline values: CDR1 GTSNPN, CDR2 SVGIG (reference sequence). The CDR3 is CAWSVPGLGYTF. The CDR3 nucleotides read TGTGCCTGGAGTGTACCCGGGCTTGGCTACACCTTC.

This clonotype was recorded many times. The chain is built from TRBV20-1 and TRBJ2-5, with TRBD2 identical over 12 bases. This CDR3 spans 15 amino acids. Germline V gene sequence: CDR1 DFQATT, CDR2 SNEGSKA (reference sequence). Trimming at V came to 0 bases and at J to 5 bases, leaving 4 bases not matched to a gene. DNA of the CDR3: TGCAGTGCTAGAGAACTAGCGGGGGGTTTGGAGACCCAGTACTTC. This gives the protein CSARELAGGLETQYF.

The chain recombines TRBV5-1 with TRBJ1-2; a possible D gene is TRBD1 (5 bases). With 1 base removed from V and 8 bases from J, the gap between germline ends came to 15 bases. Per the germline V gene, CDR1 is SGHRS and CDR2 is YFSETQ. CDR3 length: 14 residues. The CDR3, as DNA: TGCGCCAGCAGCTTGCGCCGGGACCCAAACGGCTACACCTTC. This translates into CASSLRRDPNGYTF.

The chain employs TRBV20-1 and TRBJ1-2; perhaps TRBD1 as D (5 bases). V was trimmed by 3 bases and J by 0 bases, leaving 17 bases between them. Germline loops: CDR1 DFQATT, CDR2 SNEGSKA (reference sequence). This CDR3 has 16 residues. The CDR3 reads CSARVQGKNSNYGYTF. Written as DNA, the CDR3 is TGCAGTGCTAGGGTCCAGGGCAAAAACTCTAACTATGGCTACACCTTC.

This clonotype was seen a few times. DNA of the CDR3: TGTGCCAGCAGCAAACGTGCACTTAGCACAGATACGCAGTATTTT. Translation: CASSKRALSTDTQYF. This chain uses TRBV21-1 with TRBJ2-3. TRBV21-1 represents a pseudogene. The CDR3 has 15 amino acids.

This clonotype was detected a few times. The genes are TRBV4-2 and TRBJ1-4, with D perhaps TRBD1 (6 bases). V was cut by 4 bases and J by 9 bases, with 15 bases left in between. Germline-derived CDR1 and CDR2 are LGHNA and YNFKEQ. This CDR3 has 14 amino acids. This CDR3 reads CASSPWQGRKKLFF. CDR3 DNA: TGTGCCAGCAGCCCCTGGCAGGGGCGAAAAAAACTGTTTTTT.

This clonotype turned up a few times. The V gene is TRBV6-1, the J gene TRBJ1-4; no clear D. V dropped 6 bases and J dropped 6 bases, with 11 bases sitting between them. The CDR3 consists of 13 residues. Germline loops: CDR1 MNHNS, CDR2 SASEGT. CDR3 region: CASRGGPDEKLFF. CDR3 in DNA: TGTGCCAGCAGGGGAGGGCCTGATGAAAAACTGTTTTTT.

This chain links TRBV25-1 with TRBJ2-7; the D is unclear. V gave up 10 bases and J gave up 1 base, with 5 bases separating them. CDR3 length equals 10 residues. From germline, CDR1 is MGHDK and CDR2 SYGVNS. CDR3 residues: CATESYEQYF. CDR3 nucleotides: TGTGCCACGGAATCCTACGAGCAGTACTTC.

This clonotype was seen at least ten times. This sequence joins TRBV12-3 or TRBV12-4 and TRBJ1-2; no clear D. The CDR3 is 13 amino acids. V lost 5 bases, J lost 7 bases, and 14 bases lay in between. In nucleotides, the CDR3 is TGTGCCAGCAGTACCTCTCGGGAAGGTGGCTACACCTTC. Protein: CASSTSREGGYTF.

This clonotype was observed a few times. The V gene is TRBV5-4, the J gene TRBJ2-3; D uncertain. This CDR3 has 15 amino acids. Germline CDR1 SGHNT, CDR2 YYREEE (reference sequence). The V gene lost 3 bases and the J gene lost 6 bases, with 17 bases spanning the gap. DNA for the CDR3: TGTGCCAGCAGCTCCCGGGCGGCGAACATGGATACGCAGTATTTT. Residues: CASSSRAANMDTQYF.

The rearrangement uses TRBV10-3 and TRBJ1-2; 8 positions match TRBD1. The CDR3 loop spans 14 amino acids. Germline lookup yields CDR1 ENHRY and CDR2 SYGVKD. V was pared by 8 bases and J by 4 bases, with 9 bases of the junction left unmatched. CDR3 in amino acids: CAIGEAGGVYGYTF. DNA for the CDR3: TGTGCCATCGGGGAGGCAGGGGGCGTCTATGGCTACACCTTC.

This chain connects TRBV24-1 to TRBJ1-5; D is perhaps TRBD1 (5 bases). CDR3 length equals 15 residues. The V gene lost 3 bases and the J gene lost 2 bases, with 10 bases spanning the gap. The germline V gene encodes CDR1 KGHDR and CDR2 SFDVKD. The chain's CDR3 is CATSDRGEGNQPQHF. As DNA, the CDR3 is TGTGCCACCAGTGATCGAGGGGAAGGCAATCAGCCCCAGCATTTT.

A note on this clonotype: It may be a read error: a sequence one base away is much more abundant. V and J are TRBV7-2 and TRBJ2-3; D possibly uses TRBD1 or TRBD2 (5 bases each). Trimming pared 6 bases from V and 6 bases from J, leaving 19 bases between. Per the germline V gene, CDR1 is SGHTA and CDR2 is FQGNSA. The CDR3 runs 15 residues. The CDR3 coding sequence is TGTGCCAGCAGATTCGGGGCCACACCCACCGATACGCAGTATTTT. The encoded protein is CASRFGATPTDTQYF.